These 26 T cell receptor beta chains were sequenced from one sample in a study of shared clonotypes between healthy human individuals (dated by TCRdb to about 2020). To prepare the library, the immunoSEQ multiplex PCR assay was applied. As stored in TCRdb, this immuneACCESS dataset retains in-frame rearrangements with V and J assigned. A fraction of the clones does not appear; measured against another copy, unresolved V genes explain less than half of the discrepancy, and the remainder lacks a known reason. For this sample there are over a million clones; roughly 80% appear just once. The top ten clonotypes cover roughly 1.4% of the sample. Specimen: memory CD4+ T cells sorted from blood. The cell subset or site label for this specimen denotes: CD45RA-negative fraction. The receptors here all came from a man aged 18 to 29 in good health.

This rearrangement joins TRBV19 to TRBJ1-5; tentatively, D is TRBD1 (6 bases). Per the germline V gene, CDR1 is LNHDA and CDR2 is SQIVND (reference sequence). This CDR3 has 13 amino acids. Trimming removed 7 bases at V and 7 bases at J, with 14 bases between. CDR3 nucleotides: TGTGCCAGTAAGTCTACTCAGGGGCAGCCCCAGCATTTT. Its protein product is CASKSTQGQPQHF.

In its sample, this clone was seen a few times. This chain joins TRBV12-5 and TRBJ2-1, with D hard to call. The V gene's germline CDR1 is LGHNT and CDR2 FRNRAP. This CDR3 region has 13 residues. V dropped 5 bases and J dropped 12 bases, with 17 bases sitting between them. CDR3 sequence: CASGLTDPGPQFF. As DNA, the CDR3 is TGTGCTAGTGGTCTCACGGACCCGGGCCCGCAGTTCTTC.

Regarding this clone: This sequence is one base from a far larger clone and is likely a read error. V is TRBV30 and J is TRBJ1-6; a weak D match, TRBD1 (5 bases). Germline CDR1 is GTSNPN and CDR2 is SVGIG (reference sequence). This CDR3 is built from 12 residues. DNA for the CDR3: TGTGCCGAGGGACCACCGGGATCACCCCCCCACTTT. This codes for CAEGPPGSPPHF. The variable domain in full, with the rest retrieved from reference TRBV30 and TRBJ1-6, is SQTIHQWPATLVQPVGSPLSLECTVEGTSNPNLYWYRQAAGRGLQLLFYSVGIGQISSEVPQNLSASRPQDRQFILSSKKLLLSDSGFYLCAEGPPGSPPHFGNGTRLTVT.

V and J are TRBV29-1 and TRBJ2-3; maybe TRBD1 (5 bases). V lost 4 bases, J lost 2 bases, and 10 bases lay in between. The CDR3 runs 13 residues. CDR1 and CDR2 from the germline V gene are SQVTM and ANQGSEA. The CDR3 DNA reads TGCAGCGTTGTCCCGACAGTCACAGATACGCAGTATTTT. Protein: CSVVPTVTDTQYF.

There are a few counts of this clone. The chain combines TRBV28 with TRBJ1-6; no reliable D call. Trimming took off 8 bases at V and 5 bases at J, with 7 bases between the two ends. CDR1 is MDHEN, CDR2 SYDVKM, per germline. The length of the CDR3 is 12 residues. This CDR3 is CASGRNNSPLHF. The CDR3 nucleotides read TGTGCCAGCGGCAGGAATAATTCACCCCTCCACTTT.

The chain has TRBV6-5 and TRBJ1-5, with D possibly being TRBD1 (5 bases). The ends were cut back, 7 bases at V and 10 bases at J, with 20 bases in the middle. Germline V lookup: CDR1 MNHEY, CDR2 SVGAGI. This CDR3 region has 14 residues. The CDR3 nucleotides read TGTGCCAGCACCTTTAGGGCAGGGATTGACCCCCAGCATTTT. Translation: CASTFRAGIDPQHF.

The J gene is TRBJ2-2, the V gene TRBV9, with unresolved D. V was cut by 0 bases and J by 7 bases, with 10 bases left in between. CDR1 is SGDLS, CDR2 YYNGEE, per germline. The CDR3 covers 14 residues. The chain's CDR3 is CASSVGNDGGELFF. As DNA, the CDR3 is TGTGCCAGCAGCGTAGGAAATGATGGCGGGGAGCTGTTTTTT.

The CDR3 DNA sequence: TGTGCCAGCAGCTTTCGAGGCGGGAGTGGTAGTGAGCAGTTCTTC. Translating it yields CASSFRGGSGSEQFF. This chain uses TRBV7-2 with TRBJ2-1; 7 bases map to TRBD2. Trimming at V came to 3 bases and at J to 9 bases, leaving 11 bases not matched to a gene. Germline CDR1 and CDR2: SGHTA and FQGNSA. This CDR3 contains 15 residues.

This chain uses TRBV7-8 with TRBJ1-2, with D perhaps TRBD1 (5 bases). V lost 3 bases and J lost 4, with 6 bases in between. CDR1 is SGHVS, CDR2 FQNEAQ, per germline. This CDR3 contains 12 residues. The CDR3, as DNA: TGTGCCAGCAGCTTTCAGGGCTATGGCTACACCTTC. The encoded protein is CASSFQGYGYTF.

The J gene is TRBJ2-1, the V gene TRBV18; 10 positions agree with TRBD1. The CDR3 runs to 16 residues. CDR1 and CDR2 from the germline V gene are KGHSH and LQKENI. V lost 1 base, J lost 6 bases, and 6 bases stayed unmatched. CDR3 residues: CASSPLLTGGINEQFF. The CDR3, as DNA: TGTGCCAGCTCACCACTCCTGACAGGGGGCATCAATGAGCAGTTCTTC.

Details on this clone: This sample also contains other DNA sequences that code for the same CDR3. V and J are TRBV10-3 and TRBJ1-6; tentative D call: TRBD1 (5 bases). The CDR3 has 14 residues. V lost 0 bases and J lost 7, with 7 bases in between. Germline V gene data show CDR1 as ENHRY and CDR2 as SYGVKD. The CDR3 is CAISESQGNSPLHF. CDR3 DNA: TGTGCCATCAGTGAGTCCCAGGGAAATTCACCCCTCCACTTT.

The CDR3 nucleotides read TGTGCCAGCAGCTTAGCCGGTATGACTGAAGCTTTCTTT. It encodes CASSLAGMTEAFF. J is TRBJ1-1 and V is TRBV7-8; D call uncertain. Germline V gives CDR1 SGHVS, CDR2 FQNEAQ. The V gene lost 0 bases and the J gene lost 5 bases, with 7 bases spanning the gap. The CDR3 length is 13 residues.

CDR3 loop: CASSLEPALKQYF. DNA of the CDR3: TGTGCCAGCAGTTTGGAACCGGCCTTAAAGCAGTACTTC. The chain couples TRBV27 to TRBJ2-7; no clear D. Trimming removed 3 bases from V and 8 bases from J, with 14 bases in between. CDR3 size: 13 residues. Germline-derived CDR1 and CDR2 are MNHEY and SMNVEV (reference sequence).

This clone has a single count. The gene calls are TRBV7-8 and TRBJ2-5; 10 positions match TRBD2. Germline trimming cut 2 bases from V and 2 bases from J; bases unmatched to any gene: 11. CDR1 is SGHVS, CDR2 FQNEAQ, per germline. The CDR3 runs to 18 residues. The CDR3 region is CASSLRGLAVPVQETQYF. In DNA form, the CDR3 reads TGTGCCAGCAGCTTACGAGGACTAGCGGTACCCGTACAAGAGACCCAGTACTTC.

The chain uses TRBV27 and TRBJ1-1; 9 bases are a match to TRBD1. V was pared by 4 bases and J by 4 bases, with 4 bases of the junction left unmatched. The V gene's germline CDR1 is MNHEY and CDR2 SMNVEV (reference sequence). The CDR3 has 14 residues. The DNA of the CDR3 is TGTGCCAGCAGTTACAGGGGGCAGGGCACTGAAGCTTTCTTT. Protein: CASSYRGQGTEAFF.

There are a few counts of this clone. The chain couples TRBV19 to TRBJ1-5, with a possible D match to TRBD1 (5 bases). V was trimmed by 6 bases and J by 1 base, leaving 13 bases between them. Per germline, CDR1 LNHDA and CDR2 SQIVND (reference sequence). The CDR3 is 15 amino acids. Written as DNA, the CDR3 is TGTGCCAGTAGCACGGGGGGGATGAGCAATCAGCCCCAGCATTTT. Translation gives CASSTGGMSNQPQHF.

The V and J genes are TRBV5-4 and TRBJ1-5; D possibly corresponds to TRBD1 (6 bases). Per the germline V gene, CDR1 is SGHNT and CDR2 is YYREEE (reference sequence). V gave up 4 bases and J gave up 4 bases, with 9 bases separating them. There are 13 residues in the CDR3. This chain's CDR3 is CASSRDKNQPQHF. The CDR3 nucleotides read TGTGCCAGCAGCAGGGACAAGAATCAGCCCCAGCATTTT.

The chain has TRBV10-1 and TRBJ2-7; TRBD2 might be the D (6 bases). CDR1 and CDR2 (germline): WNHNN, SYGVQD (reference sequence). This CDR3 is built from 13 residues. Trimming took 4 bases from V and 3 from J, leaving 10 bases between them. CDR3 loop: CASSAGRDYEQYF. DNA for the CDR3: TGCGCCAGCAGTGCCGGGAGAGACTACGAGCAGTACTTC.

V gene TRBV5-1 combines with J gene TRBJ2-5; D possibly matches TRBD1 or TRBD2 (6 bases each). Trimming took off 0 bases at V and 2 bases at J, with 17 bases between the two ends. The CDR3 length is 17 residues. The germline CDR1 and CDR2 sequences are SGHRS and YFSETQ. In DNA form, the CDR3 reads TGCGCCAGCAGCTTGGCCGGTCGGGGGCGCGGGCAAGAGACCCAGTACTTC. This sequence encodes CASSLAGRGRGQETQYF.

The rearrangement uses TRBV2 and TRBJ2-1, with TRBD2 matching 7 bases. The CDR3 covers 17 residues. Germline CDR1 and CDR2: SNHLY and FYNNEI. V was clipped by 4 bases and J by 0 bases; unmatched bases: 9. The DNA for the CDR3 is TGTGCCAGCAGTGGACCCGAGCGGGGTTCCTCCTACAATGAGCAGTTCTTC. It specifies CASSGPERGSSYNEQFF.

The V call is TRBV2, the J call TRBJ2-5, with no clear D. Germline assignment: CDR1 SNHLY and CDR2 FYNNEI. The CDR3 is 13 residues long. V was clipped by 4 bases and J by 2 bases, with 8 bases between them. The CDR3 coding sequence is TGTGCCAGCAGTGGTACGGGTCAAGAGACCCAGTACTTC. This sequence encodes CASSGTGQETQYF.

The rearrangement links TRBV5-6 to TRBJ1-1, with D uncertain. Germline values: CDR1 SGHDT, CDR2 YYEEEE. This CDR3 has 14 amino acids. Deletions cut 0 bases from V and 2 bases from J, with 8 bases between. Here the CDR3 DNA reads TGTGCCAGCAGCTTGGTACCGCCTAACACTGAAGCTTTCTTT. This gives the protein CASSLVPPNTEAFF.

With respect to this clone: The sample contains more than one DNA sequence encoding this CDR3. This sequence joins TRBV6-6 and TRBJ1-1, with 8 positions matching TRBD1. The V gene end was trimmed by 4 bases and the J gene end by 6 bases; junction bases not matched to a gene: 4. The CDR3 has 13 residues. CDR1 and CDR2 from the germline V gene are MNHNY and SVGAGI (reference sequence). The CDR3 DNA reads as TGTGCCAGCAGTTTTGGACAGGGCGCTGAAGCTTTCTTT. Amino acid sequence: CASSFGQGAEAFF.

This rearrangement joins TRBV5-1 to TRBJ1-2; the D gene is possibly TRBD1 (5 bases). Per germline, CDR1 SGHRS and CDR2 YFSETQ. This CDR3 contains 14 residues. Trimming stripped 4 bases from V and 2 bases from J, with 12 bases between. The CDR3 spells CASSETSGNYGYTF. DNA for the CDR3: TGCGCCAGCAGCGAAACCTCAGGGAACTATGGCTACACCTTC.

This clone was counted a few times. The J gene is TRBJ1-3, the V gene TRBV30; D is unresolved. Trimming shortened V by 3 bases and J by 0 bases, and 6 bases separated the two germline ends. CDR1 is GTSNPN and CDR2 is SVGIG in the germline V gene (reference sequence). There are 13 residues in the CDR3. CDR3 amino acids: CAWRWGSGNTIYF. The CDR3 bases are TGTGCCTGGAGGTGGGGCTCTGGAAACACCATATATTTT. Full variable domain (missing parts from reference TRBV30 and TRBJ1-3): SQTIHQWPATLVQPVGSPLSLECTVEGTSNPNLYWYRQAAGRGLQLLFYSVGIGQISSEVPQNLSASRPQDRQFILSSKKLLLSDSGFYLCAWRWGSGNTIYFGEGSWLTVV.

The V call is TRBV10-3, the J call TRBJ1-6, with D uncertain. CDR1 is ENHRY, CDR2 SYGVKD, per germline. This CDR3 has 14 amino acids. Trimming removed 3 bases at V and 8 bases at J, with 11 bases between. The CDR3 sequence is CAISEQRADSPLHF. The CDR3 region has the DNA TGTGCCATCAGTGAACAGAGGGCGGATTCACCCCTCCACTTT.